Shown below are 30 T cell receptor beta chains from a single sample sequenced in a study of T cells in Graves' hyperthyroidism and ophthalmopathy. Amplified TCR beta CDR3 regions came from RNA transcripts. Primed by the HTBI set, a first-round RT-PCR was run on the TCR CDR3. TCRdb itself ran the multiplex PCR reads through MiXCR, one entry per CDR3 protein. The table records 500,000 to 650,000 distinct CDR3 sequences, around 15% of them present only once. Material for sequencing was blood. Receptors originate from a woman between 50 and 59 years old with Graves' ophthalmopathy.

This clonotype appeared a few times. For the CDR3, the DNA is TGTGCCAGCAGTAGGGACGGTATGGTCTCTGAAGCTTTCTTT. Its protein is CASSRDGMVSEAFF. The chain carries TRBV28 and TRBJ1-1; D is possibly TRBD1 (5 bases). The germline V gene encodes CDR1 MDHEN and CDR2 SYDVKM. The CDR3 length is 14 residues. V was cut by 5 bases and J by 6 bases, with 16 bases left in between. Variable domain in full (rest from reference TRBV28 and TRBJ1-1): DVKVTQSSRYLVKRTGEKVFLECVQDMDHENMFWYRQDPGLGLRLIYFSYDVKMKEKGDIPEGYSVSREKKERFSLILESASTNQTSMYLCASSRDGMVSEAFFGQGTRLTVV.

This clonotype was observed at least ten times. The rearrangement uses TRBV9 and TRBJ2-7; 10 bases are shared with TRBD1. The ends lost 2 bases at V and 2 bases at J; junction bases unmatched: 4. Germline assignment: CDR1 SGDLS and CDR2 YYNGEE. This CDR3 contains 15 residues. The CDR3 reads CASSVNGQGAYEQYF. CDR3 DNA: TGTGCCAGCAGCGTGAACGGACAGGGGGCCTACGAGCAGTACTTC.

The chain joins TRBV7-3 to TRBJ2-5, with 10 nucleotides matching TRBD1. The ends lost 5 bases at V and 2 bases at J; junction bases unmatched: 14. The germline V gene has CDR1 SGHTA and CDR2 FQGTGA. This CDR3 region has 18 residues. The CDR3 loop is CASSTGTGEFGPQETQYF. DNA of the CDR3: TGTGCCAGCAGCACCGGGACAGGGGAATTCGGACCACAAGAGACCCAGTACTTC.

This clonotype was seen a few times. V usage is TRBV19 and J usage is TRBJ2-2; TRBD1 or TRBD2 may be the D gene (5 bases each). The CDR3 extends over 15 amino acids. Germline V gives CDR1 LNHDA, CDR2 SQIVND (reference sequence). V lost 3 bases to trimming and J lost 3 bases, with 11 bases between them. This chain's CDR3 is CASSIGARHTGELFF. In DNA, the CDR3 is TGTGCCAGTAGTATCGGGGCGCGGCACACCGGGGAGCTGTTTTTT.

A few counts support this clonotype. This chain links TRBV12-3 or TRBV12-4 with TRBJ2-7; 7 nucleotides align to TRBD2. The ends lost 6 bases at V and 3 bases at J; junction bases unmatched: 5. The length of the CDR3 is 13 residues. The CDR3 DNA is TGTGCCAGCAGCCGGACTAGATACTACGAGCAGTACTTC. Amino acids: CASSRTRYYEQYF.

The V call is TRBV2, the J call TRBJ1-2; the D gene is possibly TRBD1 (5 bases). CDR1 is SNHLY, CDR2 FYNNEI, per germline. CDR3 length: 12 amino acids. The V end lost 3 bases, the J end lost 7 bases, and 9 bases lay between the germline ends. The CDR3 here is CASSEGGFGYTF. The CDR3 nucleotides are TGTGCCAGCAGTGAGGGGGGGTTTGGCTACACCTTC.

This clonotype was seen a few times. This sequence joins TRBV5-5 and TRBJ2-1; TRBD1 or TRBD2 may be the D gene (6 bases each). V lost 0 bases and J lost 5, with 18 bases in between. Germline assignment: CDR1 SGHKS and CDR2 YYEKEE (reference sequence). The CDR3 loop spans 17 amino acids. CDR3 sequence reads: CASSLGAGQATNNEQFF. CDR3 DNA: TGTGCCAGCAGCTTGGGGGCGGGACAAGCGACCAACAATGAGCAGTTCTTC.

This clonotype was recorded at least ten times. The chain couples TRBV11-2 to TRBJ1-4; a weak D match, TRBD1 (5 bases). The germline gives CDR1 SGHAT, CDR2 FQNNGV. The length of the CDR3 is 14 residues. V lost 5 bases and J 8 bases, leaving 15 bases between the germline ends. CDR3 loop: CASSRDGDTEKLFF. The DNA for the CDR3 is TGTGCCAGCAGCCGGGACGGGGATACCGAAAAACTGTTTTTT.

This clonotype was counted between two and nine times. CDR3 sequence (DNA): TGTGCCAGCAGCCCAGGACTAGCGGGAGATCGAAACATTCAGTACTTC. Protein product: CASSPGLAGDRNIQYF. The J gene is TRBJ2-4, the V gene TRBV12-3 or TRBV12-4; the match to TRBD2 covers 13 bases. CDR3 length: 16 residues. With V trimmed by 6 bases and J by 6 bases, 8 bases remained unmatched.

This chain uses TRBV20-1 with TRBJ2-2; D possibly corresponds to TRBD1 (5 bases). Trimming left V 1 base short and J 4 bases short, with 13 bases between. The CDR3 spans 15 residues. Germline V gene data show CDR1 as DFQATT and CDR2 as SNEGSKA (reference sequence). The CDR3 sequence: CSARGGSQGTGELFF. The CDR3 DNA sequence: TGCAGTGCTAGAGGGGGCAGCCAGGGCACCGGGGAGCTGTTTTTT.

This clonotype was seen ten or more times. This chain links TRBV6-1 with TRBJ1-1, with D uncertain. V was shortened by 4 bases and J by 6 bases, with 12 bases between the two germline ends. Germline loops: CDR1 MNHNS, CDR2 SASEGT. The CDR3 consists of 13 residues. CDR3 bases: TGTGCCAGCAGTGGCGTGGGAGCTTCTGAAGCTTTCTTT. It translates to CASSGVGASEAFF.

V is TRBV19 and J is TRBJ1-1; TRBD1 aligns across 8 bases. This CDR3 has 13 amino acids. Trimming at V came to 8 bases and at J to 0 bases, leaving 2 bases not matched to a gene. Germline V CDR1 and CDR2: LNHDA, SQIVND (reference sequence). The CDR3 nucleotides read TGTGCCAGTGAGGACAGGGTGAACACTGAAGCTTTCTTT. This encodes CASEDRVNTEAFF.

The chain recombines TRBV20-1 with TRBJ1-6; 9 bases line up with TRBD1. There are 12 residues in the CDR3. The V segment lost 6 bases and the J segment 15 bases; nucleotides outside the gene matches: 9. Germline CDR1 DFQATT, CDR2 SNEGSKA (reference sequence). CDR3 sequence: CSATGTGQHLHF. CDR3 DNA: TGCAGTGCAACCGGGACAGGGCAGCACCTCCACTTT.

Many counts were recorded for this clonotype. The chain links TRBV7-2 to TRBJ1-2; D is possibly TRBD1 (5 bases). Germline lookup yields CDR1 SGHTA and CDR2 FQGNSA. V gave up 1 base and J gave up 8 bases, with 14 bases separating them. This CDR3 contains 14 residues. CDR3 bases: TGTGCCAGCAGCTTAGTGGGGGGAGCTGGGGGCTACACCTTC. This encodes CASSLVGGAGGYTF.

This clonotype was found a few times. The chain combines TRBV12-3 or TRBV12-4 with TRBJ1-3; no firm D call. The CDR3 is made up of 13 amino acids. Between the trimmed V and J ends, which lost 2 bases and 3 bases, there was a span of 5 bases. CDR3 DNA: TGTGCCAGCAGTTTAAGTGTTGGAAACACCATATATTTT. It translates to CASSLSVGNTIYF.

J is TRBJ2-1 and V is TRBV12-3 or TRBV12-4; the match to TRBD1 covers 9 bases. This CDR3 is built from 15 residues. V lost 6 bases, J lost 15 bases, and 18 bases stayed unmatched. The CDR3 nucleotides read TGTGCCAGCAGCATAACCGGGACAGGGAACATCCAGCGGTTCTTC. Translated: CASSITGTGNIQRFF.

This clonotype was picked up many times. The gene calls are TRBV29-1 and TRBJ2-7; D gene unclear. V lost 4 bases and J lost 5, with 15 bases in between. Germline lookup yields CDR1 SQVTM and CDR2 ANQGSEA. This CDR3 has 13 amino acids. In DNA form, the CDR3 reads TGCAGCGTTGCAGTACCAGGTCTGAACGAGCAGTACTTC. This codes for CSVAVPGLNEQYF.

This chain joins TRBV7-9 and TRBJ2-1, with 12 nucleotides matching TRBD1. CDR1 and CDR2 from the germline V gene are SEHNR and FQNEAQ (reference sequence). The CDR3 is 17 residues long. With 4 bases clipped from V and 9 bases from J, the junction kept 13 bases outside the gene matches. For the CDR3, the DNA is TGTGCCAGCAGCTACTTAACCCCGGGACAGGGGGCGAGTGAGCAGTTCTTC. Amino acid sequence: CASSYLTPGQGASEQFF.

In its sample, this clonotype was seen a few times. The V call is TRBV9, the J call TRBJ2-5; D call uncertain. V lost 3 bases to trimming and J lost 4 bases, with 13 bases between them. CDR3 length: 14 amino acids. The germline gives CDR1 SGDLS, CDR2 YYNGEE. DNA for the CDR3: TGTGCCAGCAGCGAAGGCAGTAGGGCAGAGACCCAGTACTTC. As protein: CASSEGSRAETQYF. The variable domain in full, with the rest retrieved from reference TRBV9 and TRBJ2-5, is DSGVTQTPKHLITATGQRVTLRCSPRSGDLSVYWYQQSLDQGLQFLIQYYNGEERAKGNILERFSAQQFPDLHSELNLSSLELGDSALYFCASSEGSRAETQYFGPGTRLLVL.

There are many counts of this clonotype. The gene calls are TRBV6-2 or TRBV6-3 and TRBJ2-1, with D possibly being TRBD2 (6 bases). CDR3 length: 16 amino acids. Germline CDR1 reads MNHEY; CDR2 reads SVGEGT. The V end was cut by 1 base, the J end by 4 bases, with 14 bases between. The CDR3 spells CASSYFAGSRYNEQFF. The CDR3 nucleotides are TGTGCCAGCAGTTACTTCGCCGGGAGTAGGTACAATGAGCAGTTCTTC.

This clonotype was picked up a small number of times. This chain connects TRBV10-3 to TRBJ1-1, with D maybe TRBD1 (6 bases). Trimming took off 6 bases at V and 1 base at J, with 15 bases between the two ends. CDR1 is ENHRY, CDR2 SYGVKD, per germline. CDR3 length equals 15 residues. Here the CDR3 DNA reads TGTGCCATCAGCCCACAGGGTCCTCAGAACACTGAAGCTTTCTTT. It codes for CAISPQGPQNTEAFF.

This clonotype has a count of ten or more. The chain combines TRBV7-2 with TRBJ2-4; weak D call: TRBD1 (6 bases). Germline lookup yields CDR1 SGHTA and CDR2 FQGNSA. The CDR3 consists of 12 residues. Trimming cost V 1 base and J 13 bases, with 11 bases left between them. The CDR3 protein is CASSLDRVIQYF. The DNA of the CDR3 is TGTGCCAGCAGCTTAGACAGGGTCATACAGTACTTC.

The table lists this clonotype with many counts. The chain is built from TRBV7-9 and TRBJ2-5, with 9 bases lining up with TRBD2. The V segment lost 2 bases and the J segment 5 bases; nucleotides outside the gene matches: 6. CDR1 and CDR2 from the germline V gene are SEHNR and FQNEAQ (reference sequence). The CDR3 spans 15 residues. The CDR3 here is CASSLISGSSETQYF. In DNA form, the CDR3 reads TGTGCCAGCAGCTTAATTAGCGGGAGTTCGGAGACCCAGTACTTC.

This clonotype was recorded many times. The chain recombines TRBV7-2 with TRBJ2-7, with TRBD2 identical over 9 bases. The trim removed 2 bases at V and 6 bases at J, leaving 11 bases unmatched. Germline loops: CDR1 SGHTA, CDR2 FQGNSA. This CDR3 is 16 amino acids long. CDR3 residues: CASSLTSGTSSLEQYF. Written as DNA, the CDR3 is TGTGCCAGCAGCTTAACATCCGGGACTAGCTCTCTCGAGCAGTACTTC.

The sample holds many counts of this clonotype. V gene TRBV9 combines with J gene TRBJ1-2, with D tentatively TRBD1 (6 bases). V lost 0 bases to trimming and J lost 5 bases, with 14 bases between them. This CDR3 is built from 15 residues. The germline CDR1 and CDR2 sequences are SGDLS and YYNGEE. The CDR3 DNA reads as TGTGCCAGCAGCGTAGAGGCAGGGGCAGGGTATGGCTACACCTTC. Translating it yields CASSVEAGAGYGYTF.

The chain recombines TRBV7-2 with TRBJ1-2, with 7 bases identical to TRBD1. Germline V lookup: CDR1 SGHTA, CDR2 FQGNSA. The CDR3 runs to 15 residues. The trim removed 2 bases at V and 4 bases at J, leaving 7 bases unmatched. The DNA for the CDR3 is TGTGCCAGCAGCTTAAACTGGGACAGTCCCTATGGCTACACCTTC. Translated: CASSLNWDSPYGYTF.

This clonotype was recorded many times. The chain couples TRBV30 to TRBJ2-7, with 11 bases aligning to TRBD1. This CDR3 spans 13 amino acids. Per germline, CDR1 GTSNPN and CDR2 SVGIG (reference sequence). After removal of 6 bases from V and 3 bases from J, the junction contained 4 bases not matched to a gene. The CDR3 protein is CACTGTGGYEQYF. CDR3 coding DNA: TGTGCCTGCACCGGGACAGGGGGCTACGAGCAGTACTTC.

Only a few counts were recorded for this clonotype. CDR3 nucleotides: TGTGCCAGCAGTTGGGGGACTAGCGACTACGAGCAGTACTTC. It translates to CASSWGTSDYEQYF. The V gene is TRBV6-5, the J gene TRBJ2-7; 10 nucleotides agree with TRBD2. This CDR3 has 14 residues. V trimming: 4 bases; J trimming: 3 bases; junction bases outside the gene matches: 3. CDR1 and CDR2 (germline): MNHEY, SVGAGI.

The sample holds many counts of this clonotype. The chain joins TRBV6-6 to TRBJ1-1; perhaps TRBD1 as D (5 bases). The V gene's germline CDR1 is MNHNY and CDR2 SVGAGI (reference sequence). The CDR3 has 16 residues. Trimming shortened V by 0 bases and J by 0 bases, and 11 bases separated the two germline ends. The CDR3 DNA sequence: TGTGCCAGCAGTTACTCGATAGCAGGGATGAACACTGAAGCTTTCTTT. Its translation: CASSYSIAGMNTEAFF.

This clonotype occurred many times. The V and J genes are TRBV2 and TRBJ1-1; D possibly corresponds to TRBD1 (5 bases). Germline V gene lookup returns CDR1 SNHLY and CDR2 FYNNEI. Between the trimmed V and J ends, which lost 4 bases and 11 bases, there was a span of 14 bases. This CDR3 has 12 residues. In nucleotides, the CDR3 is TGTGCCAGCAGTGGGGACCGTGTTTCGGCTTTCTTT. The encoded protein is CASSGDRVSAFF.